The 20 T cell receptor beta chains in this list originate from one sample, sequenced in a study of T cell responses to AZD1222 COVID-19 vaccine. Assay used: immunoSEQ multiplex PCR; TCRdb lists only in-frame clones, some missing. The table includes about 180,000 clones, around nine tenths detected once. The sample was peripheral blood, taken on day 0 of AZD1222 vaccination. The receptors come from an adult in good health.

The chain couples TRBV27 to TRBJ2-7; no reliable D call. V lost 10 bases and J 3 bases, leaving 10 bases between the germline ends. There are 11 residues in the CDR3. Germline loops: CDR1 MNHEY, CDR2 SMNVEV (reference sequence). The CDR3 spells CATLGNYEQYF. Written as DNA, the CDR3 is TGTGCCACCCTAGGGAACTACGAGCAGTACTTC.

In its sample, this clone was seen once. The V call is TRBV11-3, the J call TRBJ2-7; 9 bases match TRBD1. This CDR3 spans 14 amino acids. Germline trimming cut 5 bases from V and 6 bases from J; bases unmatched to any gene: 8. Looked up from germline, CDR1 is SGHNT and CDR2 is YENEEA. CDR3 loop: CASSDGTGSAEQYF. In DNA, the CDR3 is TGTGCCAGCAGCGACGGGACAGGGTCCGCCGAGCAGTACTTC. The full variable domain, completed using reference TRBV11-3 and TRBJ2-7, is EAGVVQSPRYKIIEKKQPVAFWCNPISGHNTLYWYLQNLGQGPELLIRYENEEAVDDSQLPKDRFSAERLKGVDSTLKIQPAELGDSAVYLCASSDGTGSAEQYFGPGTRLTVT.

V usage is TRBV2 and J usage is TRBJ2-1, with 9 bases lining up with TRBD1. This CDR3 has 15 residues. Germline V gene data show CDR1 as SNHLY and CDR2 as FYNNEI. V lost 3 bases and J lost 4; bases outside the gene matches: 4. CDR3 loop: CASSDDRGIYNEQFF. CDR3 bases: TGTGCCAGCAGTGACGACAGGGGGATTTACAATGAGCAGTTCTTC.

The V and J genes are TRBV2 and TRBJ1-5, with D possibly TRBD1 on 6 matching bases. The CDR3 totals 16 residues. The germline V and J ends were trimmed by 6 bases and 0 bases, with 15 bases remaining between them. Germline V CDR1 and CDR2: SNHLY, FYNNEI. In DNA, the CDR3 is TGTGCCAGCAGATTCGAGACAGGCTCTAGCAATCAGCCCCAGCATTTT. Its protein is CASRFETGSSNQPQHF.

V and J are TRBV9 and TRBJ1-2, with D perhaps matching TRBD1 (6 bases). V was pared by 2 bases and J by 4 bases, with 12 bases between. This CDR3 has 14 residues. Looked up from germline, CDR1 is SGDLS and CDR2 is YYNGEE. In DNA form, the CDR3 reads TGTGCCAGCAGCGTGTCCCGGGACATCTATGGCTACACCTTC. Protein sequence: CASSVSRDIYGYTF.

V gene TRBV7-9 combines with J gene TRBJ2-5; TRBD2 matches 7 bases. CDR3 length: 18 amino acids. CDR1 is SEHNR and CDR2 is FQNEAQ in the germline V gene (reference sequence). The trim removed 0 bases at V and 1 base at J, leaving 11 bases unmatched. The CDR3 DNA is TGTGCCAGCAGCTTAGCGCGAGGGCAGCGGGGAAGCCAAGAGACCCAGTACTTC. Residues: CASSLARGQRGSQETQYF.

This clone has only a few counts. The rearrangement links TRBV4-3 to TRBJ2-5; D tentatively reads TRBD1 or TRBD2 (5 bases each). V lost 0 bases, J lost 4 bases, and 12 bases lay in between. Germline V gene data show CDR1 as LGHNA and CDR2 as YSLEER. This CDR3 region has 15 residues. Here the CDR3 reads CASSQDQGLAETQYF. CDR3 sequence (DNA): TGCGCCAGCAGCCAAGATCAGGGCCTAGCAGAGACCCAGTACTTC.

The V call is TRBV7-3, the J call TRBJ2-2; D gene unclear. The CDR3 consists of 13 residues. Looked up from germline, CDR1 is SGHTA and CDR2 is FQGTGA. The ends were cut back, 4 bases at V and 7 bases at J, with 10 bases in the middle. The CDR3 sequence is CASSSPSDGELFF. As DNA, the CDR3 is TGTGCCAGCAGCTCCCCCAGTGACGGGGAGCTGTTTTTT. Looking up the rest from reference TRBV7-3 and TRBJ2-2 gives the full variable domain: GAGVSQTPSNKVTEKGKYVELRCDPISGHTALYWYRQSLGQGPEFLIYFQGTGAADDSGLPNDRFFAVRPEGSVSTLKIQRTERGDSAVYLCASSSPSDGELFFGEGSRLTVL.

The CDR3 reads CASSLATGSGANVLTF. The CDR3 DNA reads TGCGCCAGCAGCTTGGCCACAGGGTCCGGGGCCAACGTCCTGACTTTC. The V call is TRBV5-1, the J call TRBJ2-6, with a tentative D call TRBD1 (6 bases). CDR3 length equals 16 residues. V gave up 0 bases and J gave up 4 bases, with 11 bases separating them. CDR1 and CDR2 from the germline V gene are SGHRS and YFSETQ.

CDR3 residues: CASSPPSIGLAEQYF. The CDR3 DNA follows: TGTGCCAGCTCACCACCTAGCATTGGGCTAGCCGAGCAGTACTTC. The V and J genes are TRBV18 and TRBJ2-7, with D possibly matching TRBD2 (5 bases). The CDR3 runs to 15 residues. Germline CDR1 and CDR2: KGHSH and LQKENI. The V end was cut by 0 bases, the J end by 6 bases, with 15 bases between.

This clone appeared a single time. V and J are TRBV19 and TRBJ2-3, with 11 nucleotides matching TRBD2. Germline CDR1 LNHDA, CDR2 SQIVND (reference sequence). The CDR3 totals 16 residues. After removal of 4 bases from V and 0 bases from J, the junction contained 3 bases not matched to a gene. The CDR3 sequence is CASSKLAGGSTDTQYF. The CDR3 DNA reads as TGTGCCAGTAGTAAGCTAGCGGGGGGCAGCACAGATACGCAGTATTTT.

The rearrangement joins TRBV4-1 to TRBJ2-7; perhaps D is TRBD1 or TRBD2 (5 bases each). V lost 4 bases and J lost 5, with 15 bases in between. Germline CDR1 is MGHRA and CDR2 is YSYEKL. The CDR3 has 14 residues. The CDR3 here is CASSRTGTLNEQYF. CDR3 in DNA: TGCGCCAGCAGCCGCACCGGGACCCTCAACGAGCAGTACTTC.

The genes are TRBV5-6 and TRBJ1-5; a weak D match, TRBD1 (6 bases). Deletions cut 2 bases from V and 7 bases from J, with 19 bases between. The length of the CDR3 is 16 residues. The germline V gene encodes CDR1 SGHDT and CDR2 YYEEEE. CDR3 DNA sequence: TGTGCCAGCAGCTTCATGGGGGGCAGGGGCCACCAGCCCCAGCATTTT. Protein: CASSFMGGRGHQPQHF.

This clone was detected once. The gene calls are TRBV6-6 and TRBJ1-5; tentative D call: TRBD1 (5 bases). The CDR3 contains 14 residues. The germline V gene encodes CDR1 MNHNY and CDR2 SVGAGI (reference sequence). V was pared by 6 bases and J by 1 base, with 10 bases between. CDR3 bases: TGTGCCAGCAGGGGAGCAGGGAGCAATCAGCCCCAGCATTTT. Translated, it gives CASRGAGSNQPQHF.

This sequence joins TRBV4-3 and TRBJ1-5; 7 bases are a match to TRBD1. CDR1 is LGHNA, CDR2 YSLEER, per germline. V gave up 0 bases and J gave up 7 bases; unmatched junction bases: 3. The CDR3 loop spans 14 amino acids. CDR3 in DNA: TGCGCCAGCAGCCAAGACAGGGGGGACCAGCCCCAGCATTTT. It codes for CASSQDRGDQPQHF.

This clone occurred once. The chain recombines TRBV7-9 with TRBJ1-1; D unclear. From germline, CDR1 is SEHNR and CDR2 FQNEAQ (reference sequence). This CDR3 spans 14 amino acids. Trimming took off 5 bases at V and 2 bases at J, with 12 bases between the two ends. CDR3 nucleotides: TGTGCCAGCAGCCCGAGAGGACTAAACACTGAAGCTTTCTTT. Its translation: CASSPRGLNTEAFF.

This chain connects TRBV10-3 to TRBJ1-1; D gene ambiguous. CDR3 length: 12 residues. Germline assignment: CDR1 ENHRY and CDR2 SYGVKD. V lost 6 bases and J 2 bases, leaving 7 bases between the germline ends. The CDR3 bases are TGTGCCATCAGCGGCACAAACACTGAAGCTTTCTTT. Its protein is CAISGTNTEAFF.

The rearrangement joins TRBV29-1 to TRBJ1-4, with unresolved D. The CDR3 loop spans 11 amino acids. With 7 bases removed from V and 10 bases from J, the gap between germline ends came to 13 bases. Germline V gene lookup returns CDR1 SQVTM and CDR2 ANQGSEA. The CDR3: CSGLNDGKLFF. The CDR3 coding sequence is TGCAGCGGACTAAATGATGGAAAACTGTTTTTT.

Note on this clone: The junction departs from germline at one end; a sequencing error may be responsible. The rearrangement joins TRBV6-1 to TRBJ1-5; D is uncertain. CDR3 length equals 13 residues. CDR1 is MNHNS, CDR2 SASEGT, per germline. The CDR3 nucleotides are TGTGCCAGCAGTCAAGCTCGAGATCAGCCCCAGCATTTT. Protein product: CASSQARDQPQHF.

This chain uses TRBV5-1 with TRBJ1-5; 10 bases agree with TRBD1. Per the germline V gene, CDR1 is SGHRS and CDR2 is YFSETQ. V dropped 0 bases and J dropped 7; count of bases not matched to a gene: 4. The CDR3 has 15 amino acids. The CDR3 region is CASSLAGDRGQPQHF. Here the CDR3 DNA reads TGCGCCAGCAGCTTGGCTGGGGACAGGGGACAGCCCCAGCATTTT.